This note documents a single TCR beta chain sequence. This sample is part of a study of T cell responses to AZD1222 COVID-19 vaccine. The CDR3 has 16 residues. Trimming left V 1 base short and J 1 base short, with 13 bases between. Germline values: CDR1 SGHDN, CDR2 FVKESK. Only in-frame clones appear in the TCRdb table, and some are missing; sequencing was by immunoSEQ multiplex PCR. Of roughly 160,000 clones in the sample, 85% to 90% were seen once. The chain couples TRBV14 to TRBJ1-1, with D tentatively TRBD1 (5 bases). Material: peripheral blood, obtained on day 0 of AZD1222 vaccination. The clonotype comes from an adult in good health. The CDR3: CASSQGSFGGNTEAFF. The CDR3 nucleotides are TGTGCCAGCAGCCAAGGAAGTTTTGGGGGGAACACTGAAGCTTTCTTT.